This T cell receptor beta chain was retrieved from a study of shared clonotypes between healthy human individuals. At the level of the study: A couple of women and a few men aged 18 to 49 served as donors.

Study outcomes and limitations: Estimated richness was generally greater in naive than memory subsets.

In the CD4+ fraction, cells were divided into CD45RA+ naive and CD45RA-negative memory subsets. Each subset's genomic DNA was split evenly across several immunoSEQ plates. Here immunoSEQ multiplex PCR was the method, and the copy in TCRdb shows in-frame clones only, minus some. The repertoire holds a few million clones, 93% seen once, with roughly 0.36% in the top ten. On this clone itself: Its antigen is not identified.

CDR3 size: 11 residues. Germline assignment: CDR1 LNHDA and CDR2 SQIVND (reference sequence). V was pared by 5 bases and J by 4 bases, with 5 bases between. The chain uses TRBV19 and TRBJ2-5; weak D call: TRBD2 (5 bases). The clonotype comes from a man younger than 35 in good health. Some clones in this sample may be carry-over from other donors' samples. The sequencing sample was made of naive CD4+ T cells from PBMCs. Subset meaning: CD45RA+ positively selected. CDR3 in amino acids: CASSAGETQYF. DNA for the CDR3: TGTGCCAGTAGTGCGGGAGAGACCCAGTACTTC.